Presented here are 21 T cell receptor beta chains from one specimen sequenced in a study of T cells expressing NK-cell markers. TCRdb processed the 5' RACE reads again and assigns one entry to each CDR3 protein, with no DNA. The sample data list about 460,000 distinct CDR3 sequences. The specimen sequenced was blood T cells: a sorted CD56 or NKG2C T cell subset, CD4+ or CD8+ T cells, or bulk PBMC T cells (not recorded which). Receptors were obtained from a woman aged 45-60 years in good health.

The chain employs TRBV11-2 and TRBJ2-7; as DNA is missing, the TRBD1 call by TCRdb cannot be tested. Germline V gene data show CDR1 as SGHAT and CDR2 as FQNNGV. This CDR3 is built from 17 residues. The CDR3 loop is CASSWDRIWSDSYEQYF.

This sequence joins TRBV12-3 or TRBV12-4 and TRBJ2-1; the TCRdb D gene call, TRBD1, has no DNA to confirm it. The CDR3 spans 13 residues. The chain's CDR3 is CATTGGSRNEQFF.

V and J are TRBV19 and TRBJ2-5. Germline V gene data show CDR1 as LNHDA and CDR2 as SQIVND (reference sequence). The CDR3 runs 14 residues. The CDR3 reads CASSKAELQETQYF. Drawing the rest from reference TRBV19 and TRBJ2-5, the complete variable domain is DGGITQSPKYLFRKEGQNVTLSCEQNLNHDAMYWYRQDPGQGLRLIYYSQIVNDFQKGDIAEGYSVSREKKESFPLTVTSAQKNPTAFYLCASSKAELQETQYFGPGTRLLVL.

The rearrangement links TRBV11-2 to TRBJ2-5; absent DNA, TCRdb's TRBD1 call cannot be checked. Germline values: CDR1 SGHAT, CDR2 FQNNGV. The CDR3 loop spans 18 amino acids. The CDR3 here is CASSPRRGTESLQETQYF. The variable domain in full, completed from reference TRBV11-2 and TRBJ2-5, reads EAGVAQSPRYKIIEKRQSVAFWCNPISGHATLYWYQQILGQGPKLLIQFQNNGVVDDSQLPKDRFSAERLKGVDSTLKIQPAKLEDSAVYLCASSPRRGTESLQETQYFGPGTRLLVL.

This chain uses TRBV12-3 or TRBV12-4 with TRBJ2-3; TCRdb proposes TRBD2, but this gene call is untestable without DNA. This CDR3 comprises 17 residues. CDR3 amino acids: CASSLSLRGSRTDTQYF.

The chain joins TRBV2 to TRBJ2-5; TCRdb picks TRBD1, but there is no DNA to check that call. The CDR3 totals 14 residues. In germline, CDR1 is SNHLY, CDR2 FYNNEI. The CDR3: CASSPLTGQETQYF.

This rearrangement joins TRBV29-1 to TRBJ2-5; with no DNA, the TCRdb D assignment of TRBD1 cannot be verified. Germline-derived CDR1 and CDR2 are SQVTM and ANQGSEA. This CDR3 region has 14 residues. CDR3 sequence: CSVEPGTAQETQYF.

This rearrangement joins TRBV3-1 to TRBJ1-4. The CDR3 has 14 amino acids. The germline V gene encodes CDR1 LGHDT and CDR2 YNNKEL (reference sequence). The CDR3 loop is CASSQGFRREKLFF.

This chain joins TRBV11-2 and TRBJ2-1; TCRdb's D call, TRBD2, is unchecked because there is no DNA. This CDR3 contains 16 residues. Looked up from germline, CDR1 is SGHAT and CDR2 is FQNNGV. The chain's CDR3 is CASSLGTSESYNEQFF.

This chain uses TRBV9 with TRBJ2-5; the D gene TCRdb calls, TRBD1, cannot be checked with no DNA. Germline CDR1 SGDLS, CDR2 YYNGEE. This CDR3 is built from 14 residues. This CDR3 is CASSARTVQETQYF.

The chain has TRBV5-1 and TRBJ2-1; TCRdb's D call, TRBD1, is unchecked because there is no DNA. The CDR3 is made up of 17 amino acids. Per the germline V gene, CDR1 is SGHRS and CDR2 is YFSETQ. This CDR3 reads CASSRSTPGVSYNEQFF.

The rearrangement links TRBV10-3 to TRBJ2-1; no DNA is available, so the TRBD2 call from TCRdb remains unchecked. Germline CDR1 reads ENHRY; CDR2 reads SYGVKD. The CDR3 runs to 13 residues. The CDR3 protein is CATLAGAHNEQFF.

The chain combines TRBV30 with TRBJ2-3; TCRdb's assignment of TRBD1 cannot be checked, as there is no DNA. This CDR3 region has 16 residues. From germline, CDR1 is GTSNPN and CDR2 SVGIG (reference sequence). The CDR3 protein is CAWMRSKTGLPDTQYF. The whole variable domain, remainder taken from reference TRBV30 and TRBJ2-3, is SQTIHQWPATLVQPVGSPLSLECTVEGTSNPNLYWYRQAAGRGLQLLFYSVGIGQISSEVPQNLSASRPQDRQFILSSKKLLLSDSGFYLCAWMRSKTGLPDTQYFGPGTRLTVL.

The genes are TRBV11-2 and TRBJ2-1; TCRdb indicates TRBD1, and absent DNA this call remains unverified. The germline V gene has CDR1 SGHAT and CDR2 FQNNGV. This CDR3 region has 14 residues. The CDR3 protein is CASKGGRDYNEQFF. Variable domain in full (rest from reference TRBV11-2 and TRBJ2-1): EAGVAQSPRYKIIEKRQSVAFWCNPISGHATLYWYQQILGQGPKLLIQFQNNGVVDDSQLPKDRFSAERLKGVDSTLKIQPAKLEDSAVYLCASKGGRDYNEQFFGPGTRLTVL.

V and J are TRBV20-1 and TRBJ2-7; TCRdb lists TRBD2, though no DNA is available to test this call. CDR1 is DFQATT and CDR2 is SNEGSKA in the germline V gene (reference sequence). The CDR3 contains 14 residues. The CDR3: CSAKKREGSYEQYF.

J is TRBJ2-7 and V is TRBV12-3 or TRBV12-4; absent DNA, TCRdb's TRBD2 call cannot be checked. The CDR3 has 15 residues. The CDR3 reads CASTPGSGTSYEQYF.

This sequence joins TRBV4-2 and TRBJ1-5. Germline CDR1 reads LGHNA; CDR2 reads YNFKEQ. The CDR3 runs to 16 residues. CDR3 amino acids: CASSQDPGRGDQPQHF.

This chain joins TRBV9 and TRBJ2-2. The germline CDR1 and CDR2 sequences are SGDLS and YYNGEE. There are 16 residues in the CDR3. This CDR3 is CASSVGGIANTGELFF.

The chain carries TRBV7-6 and TRBJ2-1. From germline, CDR1 is SGHVS and CDR2 FNYEAQ. The CDR3 is 12 residues long. This CDR3 is CASSRPASEQFF. The whole variable domain, filled in from reference TRBV7-6 and TRBJ2-1, reads GAGVSQSPRYKVTKRGQDVALRCDPISGHVSLYWYRQALGQGPEFLTYFNYEAQQDKSGLPNDRFSAERPEGSISTLTIQRTEQRDSAMYRCASSRPASEQFFGPGTRLTVL.

The chain joins TRBV27 to TRBJ1-1; TCRdb's D call, TRBD1, is unchecked because there is no DNA. Germline assignment: CDR1 MNHEY and CDR2 SMNVEV (reference sequence). This CDR3 is built from 13 residues. The CDR3 loop is CASRTGGQVGAFF.

The V and J genes are TRBV12-3 or TRBV12-4 and TRBJ2-3. CDR3 length equals 12 residues. The CDR3 sequence is CASRGNTDTQYF.